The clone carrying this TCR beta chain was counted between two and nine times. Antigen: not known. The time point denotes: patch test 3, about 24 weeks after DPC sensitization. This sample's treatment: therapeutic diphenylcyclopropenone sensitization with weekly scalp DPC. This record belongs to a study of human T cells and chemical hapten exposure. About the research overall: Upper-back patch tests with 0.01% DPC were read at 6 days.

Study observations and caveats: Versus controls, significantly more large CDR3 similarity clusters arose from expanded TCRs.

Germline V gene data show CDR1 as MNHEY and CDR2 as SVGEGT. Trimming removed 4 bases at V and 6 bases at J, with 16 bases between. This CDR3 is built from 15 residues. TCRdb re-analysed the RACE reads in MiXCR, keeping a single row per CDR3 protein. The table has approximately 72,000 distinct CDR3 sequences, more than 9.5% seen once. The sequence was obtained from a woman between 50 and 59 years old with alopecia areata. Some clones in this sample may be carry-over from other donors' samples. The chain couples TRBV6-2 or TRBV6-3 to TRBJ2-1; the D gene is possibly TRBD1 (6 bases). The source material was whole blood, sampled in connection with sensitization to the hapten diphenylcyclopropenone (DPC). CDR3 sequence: CASSSVGQGINEQFF. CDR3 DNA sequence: TGTGCCAGCAGTTCTGTGGGGCAGGGGATCAATGAGCAGTTCTTC.